What follows are 17 T cell receptor beta chains derived from one specimen sequenced in a study of cytomegalovirus exposure and HLA in healthy donors. Clones were read by immunoSEQ multiplex PCR, and TCRdb kept only the in-frame ones, dropping some. The repertoire includes 220,000 or so clones, around four fifths of them detected once, and 5.5% to 6.5% sits in the top ten. The sample comprised PBMCs. These receptors all come from a woman under 30 in good health and CMV-seronegative.

V usage is TRBV7-9 and J usage is TRBJ1-2; 12 nucleotides match TRBD1. The ends lost 5 bases at V and 4 bases at J; junction bases unmatched: 5. The CDR3 is 15 residues long. CDR1 and CDR2 from the germline V gene are SEHNR and FQNEAQ (reference sequence). The CDR3 DNA is TGTGCCAGCAGCCCAGGGACAGGGGGCGGCTATGGCTACACCTTC. Protein product: CASSPGTGGGYGYTF. The full variable domain, rest sourced from reference TRBV7-9 and TRBJ1-2, is DTGVSQNPRHKITKRGQNVTFRCDPISEHNRLYWYRQTLGQGPEFLTYFQNEAQLEKSRLLSDRFSAERPKGSFSTLEIQRTEQGDSAMYLCASSPGTGGGYGYTFGSGTRLTVV.

The V and J genes are TRBV6-6 and TRBJ1-2; a weak D match, TRBD1 (5 bases). The CDR3 has 14 amino acids. V lost 2 bases, J lost 1 base, and 8 bases lay in between. The germline V gene has CDR1 MNHNY and CDR2 SVGAGI (reference sequence). The CDR3 protein is CASSYIGGNYGYTF. The CDR3 bases are TGTGCCAGCAGTTACATCGGGGGTAACTATGGCTACACCTTC.

The V and J genes are TRBV2 and TRBJ1-5; 9 nucleotides line up with TRBD1. Germline lookup yields CDR1 SNHLY and CDR2 FYNNEI. J was trimmed by 4 bases and V by 6 bases; bases with no gene match: 1. The CDR3 length is 13 residues. The CDR3 DNA reads TGTGCCAGCAGGGACAGGGGTAATCAGCCCCAGCATTTT. Amino acid sequence: CASRDRGNQPQHF.

The chain employs TRBV27 and TRBJ2-3; unclear D gene. This CDR3 has 15 amino acids. The germline V and J ends were trimmed by 5 bases and 0 bases, with 12 bases remaining between them. Germline CDR1 is MNHEY and CDR2 is SMNVEV (reference sequence). In DNA, the CDR3 is TGTGCCAGCAGTCTCAGATGGGCTAGCACAGATACGCAGTATTTT. This encodes CASSLRWASTDTQYF.

The V gene is TRBV9, the J gene TRBJ2-1; D call uncertain. The germline V gene has CDR1 SGDLS and CDR2 YYNGEE. There are 13 residues in the CDR3. The V end lost 3 bases, the J end lost 5 bases, and 9 bases lay between the germline ends. This CDR3 is CASSEGPNNEQFF. For the CDR3, the DNA is TGTGCCAGCAGCGAGGGCCCCAACAATGAGCAGTTCTTC.

This clone was counted once. CDR3: CASSVASGRGTDTQYF. The CDR3 DNA follows: TGTGCCAGCAGCGTAGCTAGCGGGAGAGGTACAGATACGCAGTATTTT. V is TRBV9 and J is TRBJ2-3; 10 nucleotides match TRBD2. The CDR3 is made up of 16 amino acids. The germline V gene has CDR1 SGDLS and CDR2 YYNGEE. J gave up 3 bases and V 0 bases, and 4 bases lay outside the gene matches.

The chain couples TRBV4-1 to TRBJ1-1, with D tentatively TRBD1 (6 bases). Germline V gives CDR1 MGHRA, CDR2 YSYEKL. V gave up 1 base and J gave up 5 bases, with 26 bases separating them. CDR3 length: 19 residues. CDR3 coding DNA: TGCGCCAGCAGCCAAGGGGGGGCAGGGTCGGGTCGCGGTAGGACTGAAGCTTTCTTT. Its translation: CASSQGGAGSGRGRTEAFF.

The chain is built from TRBV10-3 and TRBJ2-5; TRBD1 matches 7 bases. Per the germline V gene, CDR1 is ENHRY and CDR2 is SYGVKD. Trimming at V came to 5 bases and at J to 2 bases, leaving 5 bases not matched to a gene. The CDR3 is 14 residues long. CDR3: CAISRLGQQETQYF. DNA for the CDR3: TGTGCCATCAGTCGACTGGGACAGCAAGAGACCCAGTACTTC.

This clone was detected only once. The V and J genes are TRBV28 and TRBJ1-3; the D gene is possibly TRBD1 (5 bases). The CDR3 sequence is 15 residues long. V was cut by 4 bases and J by 4 bases, with 14 bases left in between. Germline loops: CDR1 MDHEN, CDR2 SYDVKM. CDR3 sequence reads: CASSSSGTLGNTIYF. For the CDR3, the DNA is TGTGCCAGCAGTTCCTCCGGGACGTTGGGAAACACCATATATTTT.

V and J are TRBV18 and TRBJ2-1, with D possibly being TRBD1 (5 bases). The germline V and J ends were trimmed by 2 bases and 2 bases, with 10 bases remaining between them. This CDR3 spans 15 amino acids. Germline CDR1 and CDR2: KGHSH and LQKENI. CDR3 nucleotide sequence: TGTGCCAGCTCACCAGGCAGGGCGACCTACAATGAGCAGTTCTTC. Translated: CASSPGRATYNEQFF.

The chain links TRBV2 to TRBJ2-3, with D tentatively TRBD1 (6 bases). The CDR3 is made up of 17 amino acids. The V gene lost 1 base and the J gene lost 0 bases, with 14 bases spanning the gap. In germline, CDR1 is SNHLY, CDR2 FYNNEI. CDR3 protein: CASSEGTGTLSTDTQYF. The CDR3 region has the DNA TGTGCCAGCAGTGAAGGTACCGGGACACTTAGCACAGATACGCAGTATTTT.

The gene calls are TRBV11-3 and TRBJ2-1, with 8 bases aligning to TRBD2. V gave up 5 bases and J gave up 6 bases; unmatched junction bases: 9. Germline V lookup: CDR1 SGHNT, CDR2 YENEEA. The CDR3 extends over 15 amino acids. In DNA form, the CDR3 reads TGTGCCAGCAGCCCCGGGACTAGGTCTGGCAATGAGCAGTTCTTC. It codes for CASSPGTRSGNEQFF. Supplemented by reference TRBV11-3 and TRBJ2-1, the full variable domain reads EAGVVQSPRYKIIEKKQPVAFWCNPISGHNTLYWYLQNLGQGPELLIRYENEEAVDDSQLPKDRFSAERLKGVDSTLKIQPAELGDSAVYLCASSPGTRSGNEQFFGPGTRLTVL.

The chain recombines TRBV1 with TRBJ2-1; the table's TRBD2 call for D was not verified on the DNA. TRBV1 is noted as a pseudogene. The CDR3 length is 15 residues. As DNA, the CDR3 is TGCACCAGCAGCCAAGTTAGGACGGGAGGGATTGAGCAGTTCTTC. This sequence encodes CTSSQVRTGGIEQFF.

The chain recombines TRBV19 with TRBJ1-5; the match to TRBD1 covers 8 bases. The V gene end was trimmed by 4 bases and the J gene end by 4 bases; junction bases not matched to a gene: 9. This CDR3 spans 16 amino acids. Germline CDR1 and CDR2: LNHDA and SQIVND (reference sequence). The CDR3 region has the DNA TGTGCCAGTAGTAATAGCCCGGGACAGGTAAATCAGCCCCAGCATTTT. Translating it yields CASSNSPGQVNQPQHF.

This clone was counted a single time. This chain connects TRBV6-6 to TRBJ2-1; TRBD2 aligns across 12 bases. Trimming at V came to 8 bases and at J to 6 bases, leaving 5 bases not matched to a gene. The germline gives CDR1 MNHNY, CDR2 SVGAGI (reference sequence). The CDR3 consists of 14 residues. The CDR3 protein is CASEPGLAGNEQFF. The DNA for the CDR3 is TGTGCCAGCGAACCGGGACTAGCGGGCAATGAGCAGTTCTTC.

V gene TRBV6-6 combines with J gene TRBJ2-2, with TRBD2 matching over 7 bases. The junction had 3 bases not matched to a gene; V was cut back by 8 bases and J by 0 bases. Germline loops: CDR1 MNHNY, CDR2 SVGAGI (reference sequence). This CDR3 is built from 14 residues. The chain's CDR3 is CASVGTTNTGELFF. As DNA, the CDR3 is TGTGCCAGCGTAGGGACTACGAACACCGGGGAGCTGTTTTTT.

This sequence joins TRBV30 and TRBJ2-6; D tentatively reads TRBD1 or TRBD2 (5 bases each). Germline values: CDR1 GTSNPN, CDR2 SVGIG (reference sequence). V lost 4 bases and J 6 bases, leaving 13 bases between the germline ends. The CDR3 extends over 14 amino acids. The CDR3 reads CAWNEGQVANVLTF. As DNA, the CDR3 is TGTGCCTGGAATGAGGGGCAAGTGGCCAACGTCCTGACTTTC. The full variable domain, its missing parts supplied by reference TRBV30 and TRBJ2-6, is SQTIHQWPATLVQPVGSPLSLECTVEGTSNPNLYWYRQAAGRGLQLLFYSVGIGQISSEVPQNLSASRPQDRQFILSSKKLLLSDSGFYLCAWNEGQVANVLTFGAGSRLTVL.